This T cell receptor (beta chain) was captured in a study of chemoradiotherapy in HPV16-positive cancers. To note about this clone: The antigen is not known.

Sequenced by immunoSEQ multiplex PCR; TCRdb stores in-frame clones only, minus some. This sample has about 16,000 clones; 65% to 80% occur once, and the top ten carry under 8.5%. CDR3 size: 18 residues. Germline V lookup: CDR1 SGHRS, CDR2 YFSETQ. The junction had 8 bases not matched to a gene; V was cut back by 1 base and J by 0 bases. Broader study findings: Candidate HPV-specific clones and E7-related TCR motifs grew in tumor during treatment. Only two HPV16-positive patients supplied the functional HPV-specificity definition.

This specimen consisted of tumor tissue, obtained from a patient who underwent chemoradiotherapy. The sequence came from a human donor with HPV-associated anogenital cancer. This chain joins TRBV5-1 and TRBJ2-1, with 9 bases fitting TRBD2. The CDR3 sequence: CASSLRPSGDPSYNEQFF. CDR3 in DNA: TGCGCCAGCAGCTTGAGGCCTAGCGGGGACCCCTCCTACAATGAGCAGTTCTTC.